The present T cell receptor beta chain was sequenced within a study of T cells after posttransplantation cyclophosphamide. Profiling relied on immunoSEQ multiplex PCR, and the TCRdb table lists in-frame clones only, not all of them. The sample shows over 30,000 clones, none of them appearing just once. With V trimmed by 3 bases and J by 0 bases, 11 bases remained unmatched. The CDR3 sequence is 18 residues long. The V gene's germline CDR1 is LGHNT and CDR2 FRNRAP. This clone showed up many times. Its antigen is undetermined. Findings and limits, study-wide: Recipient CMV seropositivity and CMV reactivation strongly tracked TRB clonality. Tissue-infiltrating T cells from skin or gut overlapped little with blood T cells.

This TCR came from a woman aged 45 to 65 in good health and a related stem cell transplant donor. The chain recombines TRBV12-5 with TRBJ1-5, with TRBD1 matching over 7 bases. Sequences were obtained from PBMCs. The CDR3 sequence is CASGFGAWDSNSNQPQHF. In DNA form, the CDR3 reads TGTGCTAGTGGTTTCGGAGCGTGGGACAGCAATAGCAATCAGCCCCAGCATTTT.